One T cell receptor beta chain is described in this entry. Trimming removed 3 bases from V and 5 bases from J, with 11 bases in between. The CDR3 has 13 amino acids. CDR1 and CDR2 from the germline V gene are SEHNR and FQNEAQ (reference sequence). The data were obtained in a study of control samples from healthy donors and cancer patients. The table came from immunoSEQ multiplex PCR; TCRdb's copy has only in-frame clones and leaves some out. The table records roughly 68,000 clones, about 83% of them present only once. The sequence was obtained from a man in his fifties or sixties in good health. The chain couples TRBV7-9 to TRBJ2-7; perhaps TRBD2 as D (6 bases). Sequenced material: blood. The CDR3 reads CASSFARGNEQYF. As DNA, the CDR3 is TGTGCCAGCAGCTTCGCTCGGGGGAACGAGCAGTACTTC.